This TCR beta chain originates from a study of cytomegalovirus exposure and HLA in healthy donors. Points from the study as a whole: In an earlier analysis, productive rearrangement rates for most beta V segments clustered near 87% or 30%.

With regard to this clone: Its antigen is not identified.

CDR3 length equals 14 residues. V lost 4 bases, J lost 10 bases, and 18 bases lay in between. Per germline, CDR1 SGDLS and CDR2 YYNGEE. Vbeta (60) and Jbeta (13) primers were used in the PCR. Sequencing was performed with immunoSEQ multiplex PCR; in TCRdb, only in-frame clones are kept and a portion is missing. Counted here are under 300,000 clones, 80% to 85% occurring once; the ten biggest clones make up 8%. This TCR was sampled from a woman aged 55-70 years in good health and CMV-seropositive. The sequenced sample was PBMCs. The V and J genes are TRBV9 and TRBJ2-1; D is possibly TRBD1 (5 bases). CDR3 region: CASSPAPGLGEQFF. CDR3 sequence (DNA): TGTGCCAGCAGCCCTGCCCCAGGGCTAGGCGAGCAGTTCTTC. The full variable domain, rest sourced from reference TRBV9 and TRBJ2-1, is DSGVTQTPKHLITATGQRVTLRCSPRSGDLSVYWYQQSLDQGLQFLIQYYNGEERAKGNILERFSAQQFPDLHSELNLSSLELGDSALYFCASSPAPGLGEQFFGPGTRLTVL.